This T cell receptor (beta chain) was obtained from a study of prognosis after radiotherapy for stage I lung cancer. Study-level background: Radiotherapy was SBRT in 3 to 5 fractions with a biologically effective dose of at least 100 Gy. A few patients developed post-radiotherapy distant metastases at median about 7 months; over 14 had no significant progression.

From genomic DNA, two-round multiplex PCR was used to amplify TCR beta CDR3. Every TRBV and TRBJ gene had its own specific primer in first-round PCR. TCRdb used MiXCR to reprocess the multiplex PCR reads, holding one entry per CDR3 protein. The repertoire holds around 19,000 distinct CDR3 sequences, with 44% as singletons. Points from the study as a whole: It was reported that patients with metastases and those without them differed in TRBV and TRBJ gene usage.

This clonotype has at least ten counts. Its specificity is unknown. CDR3 size: 11 residues. V lost 4 bases and J lost 3, with 4 bases in between. Germline CDR1 reads LNHDA; CDR2 reads SQIVND (reference sequence). The clonotype originates from a donor over 45 with non-small cell lung cancer. The chain is built from TRBV19 and TRBJ2-7; D not certain. This material consisted of PBMCs, taken before or after stereotactic body radiation therapy (not recorded which). The CDR3, as DNA: TGTGCCAGTAGTACCGGCTACGAGCAGTACTTC. Amino acids: CASSTGYEQYF.